This T cell receptor beta chain was sequenced during a study of T cell clonotyping in hematopoietic cell transplantation. The CDR3 loop spans 10 amino acids. Unmatched junction bases numbered 2, after V lost 9 bases and J lost 7 bases. Germline V gene data show CDR1 as SNHLY and CDR2 as FYNNEI. Sequenced by immunoSEQ multiplex PCR; TCRdb stores in-frame clones only, minus some. The sample records 70,000 or so clones, just under 95% being singletons. The rearrangement joins TRBV2 to TRBJ1-1; 7 nucleotides align to TRBD1. The receptor was derived from a man aged 50 to 59 in good health. Some clones in this sample may be carry-over from other donors' samples. Sequences were obtained from peripheral blood mononuclear cells. CDR3 DNA sequence: TGTGCCAGGGGACAGTATGAAGCTTTCTTT. Protein sequence: CARGQYEAFF.